Reported below is one TCR beta chain. V was shortened by 1 base and J by 2 bases, with 15 bases between the two germline ends. The CDR3 runs 17 residues. From germline, CDR1 is KGHSY and CDR2 FQNENV. The data were obtained in a study of blood T cell repertoires in COVID-19. Study context: Samples representing acute and convalescent COVID-19 were sourced from the United States, Italy and Spain. PBMCs, B-cell-depleted T cells, or T cells were the source of the cDNA or gDNA that made up the material.

In the original processing: Amplification from reference gene primers served as the basis for estimated nucleated cell counts. The assay was immunoSEQ multiplex PCR, and TCRdb's table has in-frame clones only and misses some. That table supplies the V and J calls and clone size; D and trimming were determined from the DNA. The data show about 190,000 clones, with around 80% seen just once and 13% to 15% held by the top ten. The specimen was peripheral blood. The clonotype originates from a young man with active or convalescent COVID-19. The rearrangement joins TRBV16 to TRBJ1-5; no firm D call. The CDR3 nucleotides read TGTGCCAGCAGCCAATTGTCTGGGAGGGTTGGCAATCAGCCCCAGCATTTT. Translation gives CASSQLSGRVGNQPQHF.